This T cell receptor beta chain was captured in a study of blood T cell repertoires in COVID-19. Overall study: Both acute and convalescent COVID-19 samples were obtained from the United States, Italy and Spain. The analysed material was cDNA or gDNA that came from T cells, B-cell-depleted T cells, or PBMCs.

Under the authors' procedure: Reference gene primer amplification gave estimated nucleated cell counts. Sequencing used immunoSEQ multiplex PCR; TCRdb keeps in-frame clones, though not all of them. V and J calls and clone size are as listed in that table; D and trimming were resolved from the DNA. The sample includes fewer than 300,000 clones, 82% of them seen just once. This CDR3 is 14 amino acids long. V was clipped by 2 bases and J by 4 bases; unmatched bases: 0. From germline, CDR1 is MNHEY and CDR2 SMNVEV (reference sequence). As for this clone: The sample holds other DNA sequences that translate to the same CDR3.

The material sequenced was peripheral blood. V gene TRBV27 combines with J gene TRBJ2-1; 9 nucleotides agree with TRBD2. The TCR originated in a woman between 18 and 29 years old with acute or convalescent COVID-19. The CDR3 DNA sequence: TGTGCCAGCAGTTTAGCGGGAGGGTACAATGAGCAGTTCTTC. Translation: CASSLAGGYNEQFF.